These 6 T cell receptor beta chains were all obtained from the same sample, sequenced in a study of CD8 T cells in Susac syndrome. A quantity of about 0.5 to 1 ug RNA underwent reverse transcription using random hexamers. TCRdb re-called the immunoSEQ multiplex PCR reads with MiXCR, one entry per CDR3 protein. Among a few hundred thousand distinct CDR3 sequences, almost 85% were seen once, and the ten largest hold around 0.22%. Sequenced input: CD8+ T cells from PBMCs. The origin of the receptors is a human donor with multiple sclerosis.

This chain joins TRBV28 and TRBJ1-1; D is possibly TRBD1 (5 bases). The germline CDR1 and CDR2 sequences are MDHEN and SYDVKM. Deletions cut 1 base from V and 5 bases from J, with 11 bases between. CDR3 size: 14 residues. CDR3 DNA sequence: TGTGCCAGCAGTTTATTTGCGGGGGTGACTGAAGCTTTCTTT. Protein: CASSLFAGVTEAFF.

The CDR3 nucleotides read TGTGCCAGCATCGAAGGACTAGCCCTCGGGACGCAGTATTTT. It is translated as CASIEGLALGTQYF. The chain employs TRBV6-1 and TRBJ2-3; the match to TRBD2 covers 8 bases. Losses at the gene ends were 7 bases for V and 9 bases for J; bases not matched to a gene: 12. Germline CDR1 MNHNS, CDR2 SASEGT. There are 14 residues in the CDR3.

This clonotype came up a few times. The chain links TRBV4-2 to TRBJ2-3; 8 nucleotides line up with TRBD2. With V trimmed by 0 bases and J by 3 bases, 2 bases remained unmatched. This CDR3 is built from 15 residues. CDR1 LGHNA and CDR2 YNFKEQ come from the germline V gene. The CDR3 sequence: CASSQDSGRTDTQYF. In DNA form, the CDR3 reads TGTGCCAGCAGCCAAGACAGCGGGAGAACAGATACGCAGTATTTT.

The chain joins TRBV2 to TRBJ2-5; D ambiguous. This CDR3 spans 14 amino acids. Germline assignment: CDR1 SNHLY and CDR2 FYNNEI. V lost 6 bases to trimming and J lost 0 bases, with 11 bases between them. CDR3 DNA sequence: TGTGCCAGCAGGACACCGGGCAACCAAGAGACCCAGTACTTC. Translation: CASRTPGNQETQYF.

This clonotype was detected a few times. This chain uses TRBV11-2 with TRBJ2-1; 7 bases align to TRBD2. V shed 0 bases and J 7 bases; nucleotides not matched to a gene: 6. The CDR3 sequence is 15 residues long. CDR1 is SGHAT and CDR2 is FQNNGV in the germline V gene. The CDR3 sequence is CASSLEAGEYNEQFF. Written as DNA, the CDR3 is TGTGCCAGCAGCTTAGAGGCGGGAGAGTATAATGAGCAGTTCTTC.

The CDR3 DNA reads TGCGCCAGCAGTGACCCGACTAGCGGGATCGGAGATACGCAGTATTTT. Protein product: CASSDPTSGIGDTQYF. The chain combines TRBV10-1 with TRBJ2-3; 11 bases align to TRBD2. Germline trimming cut 3 bases from V and 5 bases from J; bases unmatched to any gene: 7. The CDR3 is 16 residues long. Germline CDR1 WNHNN, CDR2 SYGVQD (reference sequence).